This TCR beta chain was captured in a study of neurological immune-mediated disorders (dated by TCRdb to about 2019). Background for the entire study: Among the roughly 35 multiple sclerosis patients, 31 had relapsing-remitting MS and 3 had secondary progressive MS. The study compared peripheral blood TCR-beta repertoires of HTLV-I-associated myelopathy (HAM/TSP) patients, multiple sclerosis patients and healthy controls using UMI-based sequencing. Longitudinal samples, technical triplicates and paired sorted CD4+ and CD8+ T-cell subsets, alongside PBMC samples, were included among the approximately 100 TCR-beta libraries. The cohort comprised 68 subjects: roughly 15 HAM/TSP patients, some 34 multiple sclerosis patients and about 20 healthy controls. The paper as a whole reports these results and caveats: Expanded clones from different subjects shared no identical CDR3 amino acid sequences, which suggests that TCR-beta repertoires were private in all groups. In a phylogenetic analysis, the repertoires of 18 out of 34 MS patients fell into a single cluster of related CDR3 sequences, pointing to a possible signature at the repertoire level. No clinical or MRI features were associated with the MS cluster, and the authors said that larger cohorts are needed. The highest TCR clonal expansion was observed in HAM/TSP patients, whereas the lowest was observed in MS patients, even when compared with healthy controls.

From cysteine to phenylalanine, the CDR3 is 16 amino acids long. The entry retains the CDR3 DNA only, 48 bases that are in frame from base 1. Germline trimming: 3 bases from V, 1 base from J; junction bases outside gene matches: 6. The table lists this clonotype with many counts. The target of this receptor is not known. Per-nucleotide qualities are absent, and no much larger clonotype sits a single base away. Libraries from unsorted PBMCs were made from 2 million PBMCs kept in RNAlater at -80 degrees C until RNA extraction. The multiple sclerosis patients were enrolled in a US clinical protocol that used magnetic resonance imaging to evaluate disease progression. Peripheral blood underwent Ficoll-Hypaque density gradient centrifugation to isolate PBMCs, which were then cryopreserved in liquid nitrogen. cDNA was synthesized by template-switch 5'RACE using a primer carrying a 10-nucleotide random unique molecular identifier by which each TCR transcript was tagged. Every sequencing run covered 15-18 subjects and yielded more than 170 million TCR-beta sequences. The RNeasy kit was used to extract total RNA. The KAPA Real-time Library Amplification kit was used to amplify TCR-beta VDJ regions with primers for the TCR constant region and the 5'RACE anchor. A first PCR added sample indexes and Illumina adaptors, after which a second PCR increased the library yield. After Ampure bead purification, the TCR product of roughly 650 bp was size-selected on a 2% E-gel SizeSelection system. Before pooling, library quality was checked on a Bioanalyzer, concentration was measured with Qubit, and libraries were quantified with the Kapa Library Quantification kit. An Illumina HiSeq 2500 sequenced the libraries paired-end 2 x 150 bp. To increase sequence diversity, about 25-31% phiX was spiked into each library pool. As for the authors' bioinformatics: The UMI-based MiGEC pipeline processed quality-filtered reads and removed over 75% of raw TCR sequences during error correction. VDJ genes were aligned to IMGT germline references, and clonotypes were defined by unique CDR3 amino acid sequence plus V-J genes. Clonal expansion, Shannon diversity and CDR3 relatedness (CalcPairwiseDistances, ClusterSamples) were evaluated with VDJtools, and phylogenetic trees were built with CLCbio workbench. Expanded clones were defined as having at least 8 unique UMIs, based on coefficient-of-variation modelling across technical triplicates. The raw public data were reprocessed by TCRdb itself: fastp quality trimming at Q25, MiXCR clonotype calling, in-frame beta chains only. Each record represents a unique CDR3 protein, reported with the most common genes and DNA among its rows. The V and J calls were determined by TCRdb, not by the authors. For this sample the table gives 45,000 or so distinct CDR3 sequences, of which approximately 2.8% were detected only once. The ten top clones hold more than 12% of the sample.

The source of this sequence is a woman in her forties or fifties with multiple sclerosis. The rearranged segments are TRBV12-3 or TRBV12-4 and TRBJ2-5, and 9 bases in between align with TRBD2. The sample taken for sequencing was PBMCs. The nucleotide sequence is given as TGTGCCAGCAGTTTCAGGGCGGGGGGGACCCAAGAGACCCAGTACTTC. Translated, it gives CASSFRAGGTQETQYF.